Described below is a single T cell receptor beta chain sequence and its context. Its antigen remains unidentified. This sample stems from a study of CXCR3-negative and CXCR3-positive naive CD8 T cells. Study observations and caveats: Relative to CXCR3-negative naive cells, CXCR3-positive naive cells had more hydrophobic TRB CDR3s. Most assays were run on fresh PBMCs (CXCR3 expression partially decreased after cryopreservation).

A CD45RO-CCR7+CD27+CD95- phenotype identified naive CD8+ T cells. This CDR3 is 13 amino acids long. UMI-labeled 5' RACE TRB cDNA libraries were prepared from the cells. TCRdb reworked the 5' RACE reads into one entry per CDR3 protein, no DNA. In total, the table holds tens of thousands of distinct CDR3 sequences. The sequenced sample was naive CXCR3+ CD8+ T cells from blood. Stated subset: CD45RO-CCR7+CD27+CD95- naive CD8+ T cells expressing CXCR3 (TNR3+). J is TRBJ2-7 and V is TRBV12-3 or TRBV12-4. This receptor was obtained from a human donor in good health. Some clones in this sample may be carry-over from other donors' samples. CDR3 protein: CASSFEGSYEQYF.